What follows is one T cell receptor (beta chain) and its context. As yet, its antigen is unknown. These data originate in a study of shared clonotypes between healthy human individuals. Study outcomes and limitations: Rarefaction showed sorted-subset sequencing was incomplete despite large depth. Clonotype sharing among the donors was expected to vary with sequencing depth.

Donation came from healthy HIV-negative adults that had no recent acute infections or vaccinations. Sequencing used immunoSEQ multiplex PCR; TCRdb keeps in-frame clones, though not all of them. The table records about 660,000 clones, approximately 79% of them present only once. The germline V gene encodes CDR1 SGHTS and CDR2 YDEGEE. The CDR3 covers 15 residues. Deletions cut 2 bases from V and 2 bases from J, with 12 bases between. The specimen was memory CD4+ T cells sorted from blood. This sample's subset: CD45RA-negative fraction. V is TRBV5-8 and J is TRBJ2-3; D is ambiguous. The source is a woman aged 30 to 39 in good health. The CDR3 loop is CASSFRTGFTDTQYF. The CDR3 region has the DNA TGTGCCAGCAGCTTTAGGACCGGATTCACAGATACGCAGTATTTT.